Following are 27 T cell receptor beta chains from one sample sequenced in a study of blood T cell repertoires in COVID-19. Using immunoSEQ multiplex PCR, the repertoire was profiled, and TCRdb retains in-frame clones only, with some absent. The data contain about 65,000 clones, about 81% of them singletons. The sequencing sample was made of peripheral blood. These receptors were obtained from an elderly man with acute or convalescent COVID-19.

CDR3 sequence reads: CASSPSGIDTDTQYF. CDR3 nucleotide sequence: TGTGCCAGCAGCCCCTCAGGGATTGACACAGATACGCAGTATTTT. The rearrangement joins TRBV3-1 (or the pseudogene TRBV3-2) to TRBJ2-3; a possible D gene is TRBD1 (5 bases). Per germline, CDR1 LGHDT and CDR2 YNNKEL (reference sequence). The CDR3 runs 15 residues. V was shortened by 4 bases and J by 2 bases, with 13 bases between the two germline ends.

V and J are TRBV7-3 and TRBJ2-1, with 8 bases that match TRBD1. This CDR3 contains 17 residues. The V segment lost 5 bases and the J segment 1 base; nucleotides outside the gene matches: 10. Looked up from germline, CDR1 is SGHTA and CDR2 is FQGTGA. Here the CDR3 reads CASSPKTGGRSYNEQFF. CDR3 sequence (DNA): TGTGCCAGCAGCCCCAAAACAGGGGGACGGTCCTACAATGAGCAGTTCTTC. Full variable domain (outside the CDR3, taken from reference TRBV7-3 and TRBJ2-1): GAGVSQTPSNKVTEKGKYVELRCDPISGHTALYWYRQSLGQGPEFLIYFQGTGAADDSGLPNDRFFAVRPEGSVSTLKIQRTERGDSAVYLCASSPKTGGRSYNEQFFGPGTRLTVL.

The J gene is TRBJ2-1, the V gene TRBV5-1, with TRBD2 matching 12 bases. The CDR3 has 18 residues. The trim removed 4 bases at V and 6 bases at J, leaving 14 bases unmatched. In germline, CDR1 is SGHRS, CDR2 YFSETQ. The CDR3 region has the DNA TGCGCCAGCAGCCTTATCGGGCTAGCGGGGGGGCAGGGCAATGAGCAGTTCTTC. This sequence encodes CASSLIGLAGGQGNEQFF.

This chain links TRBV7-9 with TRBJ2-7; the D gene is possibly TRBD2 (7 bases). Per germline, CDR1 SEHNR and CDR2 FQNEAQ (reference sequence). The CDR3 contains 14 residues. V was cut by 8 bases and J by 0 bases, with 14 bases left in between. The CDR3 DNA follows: TGTGCCAGCGGAAAGGGGGGGAGCTCCTACGAGCAGTACTTC. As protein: CASGKGGSSYEQYF.

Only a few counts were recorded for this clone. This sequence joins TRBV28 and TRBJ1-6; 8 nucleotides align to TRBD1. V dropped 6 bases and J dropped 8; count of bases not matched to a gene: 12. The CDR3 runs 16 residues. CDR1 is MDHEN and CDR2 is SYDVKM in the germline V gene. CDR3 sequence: CASRDAGGGNYSPLHF. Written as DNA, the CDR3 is TGTGCCAGCAGGGACGCAGGGGGCGGTAATTATTCACCCCTCCACTTT.

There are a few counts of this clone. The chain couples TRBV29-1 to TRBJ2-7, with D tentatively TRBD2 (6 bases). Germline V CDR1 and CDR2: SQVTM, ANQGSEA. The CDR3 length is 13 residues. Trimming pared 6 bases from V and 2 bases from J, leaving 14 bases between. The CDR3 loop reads CSVVTAGTYEQYF. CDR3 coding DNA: TGCAGCGTCGTAACGGCGGGGACCTACGAGCAGTACTTC.

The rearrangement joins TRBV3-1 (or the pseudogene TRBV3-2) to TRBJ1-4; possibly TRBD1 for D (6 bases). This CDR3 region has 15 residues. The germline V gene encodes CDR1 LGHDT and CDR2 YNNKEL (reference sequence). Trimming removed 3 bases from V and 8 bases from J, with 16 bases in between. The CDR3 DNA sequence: TGTGCCAGCAGCCATCGGAAACAGGGAAACGAAAAACTGTTTTTT. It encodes CASSHRKQGNEKLFF.

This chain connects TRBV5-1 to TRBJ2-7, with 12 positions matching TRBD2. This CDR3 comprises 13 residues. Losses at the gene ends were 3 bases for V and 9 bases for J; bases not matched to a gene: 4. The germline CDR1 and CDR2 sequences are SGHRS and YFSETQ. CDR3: CASSSVTSGGQYF. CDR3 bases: TGCGCCAGCAGCTCCGTGACTAGCGGGGGGCAGTACTTC.

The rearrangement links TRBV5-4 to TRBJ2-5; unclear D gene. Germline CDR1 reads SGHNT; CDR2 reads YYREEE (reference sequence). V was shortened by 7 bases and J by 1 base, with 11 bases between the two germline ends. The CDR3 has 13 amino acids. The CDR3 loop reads CASGQPAQETQYF. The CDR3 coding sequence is TGTGCCAGCGGGCAGCCAGCCCAAGAGACCCAGTACTTC.

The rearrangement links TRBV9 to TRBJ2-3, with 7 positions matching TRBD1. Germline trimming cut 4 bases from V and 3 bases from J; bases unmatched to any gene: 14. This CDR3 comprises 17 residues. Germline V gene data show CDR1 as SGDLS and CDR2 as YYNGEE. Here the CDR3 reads CASSTRQGPLTTDTQYF. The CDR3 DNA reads TGTGCCAGCAGCACTCGACAGGGCCCCCTTACAACAGATACGCAGTATTTT. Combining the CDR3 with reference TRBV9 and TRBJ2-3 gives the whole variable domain DSGVTQTPKHLITATGQRVTLRCSPRSGDLSVYWYQQSLDQGLQFLIQYYNGEERAKGNILERFSAQQFPDLHSELNLSSLELGDSALYFCASSTRQGPLTTDTQYFGPGTRLTVL.

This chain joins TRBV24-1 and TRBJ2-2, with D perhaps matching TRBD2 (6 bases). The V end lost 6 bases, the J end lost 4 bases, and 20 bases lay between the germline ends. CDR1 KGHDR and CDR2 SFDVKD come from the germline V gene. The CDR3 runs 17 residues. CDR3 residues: CATSSYLRGIVTGELFF. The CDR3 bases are TGTGCCACCAGTTCATATCTTCGGGGGATAGTCACCGGGGAGCTGTTTTTT.

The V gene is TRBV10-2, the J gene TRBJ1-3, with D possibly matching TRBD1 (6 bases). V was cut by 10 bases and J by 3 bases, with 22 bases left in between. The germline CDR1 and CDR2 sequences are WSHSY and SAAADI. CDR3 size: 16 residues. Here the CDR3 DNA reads TGCGCCACCACTCGCGGGGGGCGCGAAGTTGGAAACACCATATATTTT. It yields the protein CATTRGGREVGNTIYF.

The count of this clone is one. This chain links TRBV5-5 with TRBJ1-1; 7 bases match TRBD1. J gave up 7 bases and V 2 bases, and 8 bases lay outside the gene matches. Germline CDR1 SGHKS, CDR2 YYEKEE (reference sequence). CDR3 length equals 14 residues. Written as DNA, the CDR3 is TGTGCCAGCAGCTTTTGGTACAGGGGAGGTGAAGCTTTCTTT. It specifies CASSFWYRGGEAFF.

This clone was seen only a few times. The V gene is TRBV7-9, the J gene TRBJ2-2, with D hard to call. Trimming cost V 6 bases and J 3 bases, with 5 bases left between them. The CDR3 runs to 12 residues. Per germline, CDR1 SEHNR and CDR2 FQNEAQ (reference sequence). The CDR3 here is CASRPDTGELFF. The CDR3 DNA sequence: TGTGCCAGCAGGCCGGACACCGGGGAGCTGTTTTTT.

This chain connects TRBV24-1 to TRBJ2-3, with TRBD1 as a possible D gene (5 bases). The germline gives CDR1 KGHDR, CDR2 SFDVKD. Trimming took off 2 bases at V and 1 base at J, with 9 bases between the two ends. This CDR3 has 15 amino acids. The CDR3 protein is CATSDSGWGTDTQYF. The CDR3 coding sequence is TGTGCCACCAGTGATTCAGGGTGGGGCACAGATACGCAGTATTTT.

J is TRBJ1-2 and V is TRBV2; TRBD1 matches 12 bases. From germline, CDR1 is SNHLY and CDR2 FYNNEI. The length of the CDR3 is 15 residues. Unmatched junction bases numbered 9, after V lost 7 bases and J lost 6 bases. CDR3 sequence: CASNSRDRGLHGYTF. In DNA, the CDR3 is TGTGCCAGCAATTCCCGGGACAGGGGGCTTCATGGCTACACCTTC.

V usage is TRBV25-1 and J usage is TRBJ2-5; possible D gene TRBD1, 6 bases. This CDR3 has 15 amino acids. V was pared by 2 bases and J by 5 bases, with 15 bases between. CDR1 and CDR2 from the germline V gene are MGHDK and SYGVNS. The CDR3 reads CASSEATGLEETQYF. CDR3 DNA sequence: TGTGCCAGCAGTGAAGCAACAGGGCTCGAGGAGACCCAGTACTTC.

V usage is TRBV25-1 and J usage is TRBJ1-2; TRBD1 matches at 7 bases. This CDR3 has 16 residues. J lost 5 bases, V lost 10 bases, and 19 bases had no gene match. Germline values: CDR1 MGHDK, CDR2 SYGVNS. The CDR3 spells CANPPTGTRRRYGYTF. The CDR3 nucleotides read TGTGCCAACCCCCCGACAGGGACAAGGAGACGGTATGGCTACACCTTC.

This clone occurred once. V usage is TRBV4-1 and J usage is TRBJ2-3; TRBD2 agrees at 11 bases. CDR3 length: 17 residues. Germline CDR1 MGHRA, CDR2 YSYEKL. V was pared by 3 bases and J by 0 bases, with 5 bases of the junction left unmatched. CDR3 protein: CASSHSASGGSTDTQYF. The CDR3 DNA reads TGCGCCAGCAGCCACTCAGCTAGCGGGGGGAGCACAGATACGCAGTATTTT.

CDR3 DNA: TGCGCCAGCAGCTCGAGGCCTCCGGCCTCTCTCCCCTACAATGAGCAGTTCTTC. Translating gives CASSSRPPASLPYNEQFF. The chain employs TRBV5-1 and TRBJ2-1; D unclear. The CDR3 covers 18 residues. Germline V gene data show CDR1 as SGHRS and CDR2 as YFSETQ. The germline V and J ends were trimmed by 3 bases and 2 bases, with 21 bases remaining between them.

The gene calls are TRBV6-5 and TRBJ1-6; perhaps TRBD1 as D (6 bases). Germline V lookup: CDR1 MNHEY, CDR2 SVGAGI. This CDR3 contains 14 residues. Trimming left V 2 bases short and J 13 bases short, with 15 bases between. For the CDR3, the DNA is TGTGCCAGCAGTTACCGGATCCCACAGGGTCCCCTCCACTTT. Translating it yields CASSYRIPQGPLHF.

CDR3 amino acids: CASSEGVWGGGYTF. The DNA of the CDR3 is TGTGCCAGCAGTGAAGGAGTGTGGGGGGGTGGCTACACCTTC. The rearrangement joins TRBV25-1 to TRBJ1-2; D may be TRBD1 (5 bases). Between the trimmed V and J ends, which lost 2 bases and 7 bases, there was a span of 14 bases. Per germline, CDR1 MGHDK and CDR2 SYGVNS. The CDR3 spans 14 residues.

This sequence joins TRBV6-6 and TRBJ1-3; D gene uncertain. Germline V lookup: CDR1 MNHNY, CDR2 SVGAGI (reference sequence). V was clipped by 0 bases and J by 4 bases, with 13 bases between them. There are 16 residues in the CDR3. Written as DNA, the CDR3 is TGTGCCAGCAGTTACTCGCGTACACCAGGAGGAAACACCATATATTTT. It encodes CASSYSRTPGGNTIYF.

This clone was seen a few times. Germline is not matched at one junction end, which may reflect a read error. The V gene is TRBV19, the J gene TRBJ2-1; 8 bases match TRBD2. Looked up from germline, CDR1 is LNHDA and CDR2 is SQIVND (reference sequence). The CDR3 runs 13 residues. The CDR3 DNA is TGTGCCAGTAGTATTGGGGGCCGTGGACTAGCAATCTTC. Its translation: CASSIGGRGLAIF.

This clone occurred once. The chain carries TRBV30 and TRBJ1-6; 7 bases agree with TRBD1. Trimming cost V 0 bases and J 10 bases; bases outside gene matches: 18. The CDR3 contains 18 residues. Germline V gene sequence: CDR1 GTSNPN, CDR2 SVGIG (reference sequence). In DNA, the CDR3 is TGTGCCTGGAGTGTAATGTATAGGGCGGGGACAGAGGCATCACCCCTCCACTTT. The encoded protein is CAWSVMYRAGTEASPLHF. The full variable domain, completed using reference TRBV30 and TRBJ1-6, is SQTIHQWPATLVQPVGSPLSLECTVEGTSNPNLYWYRQAAGRGLQLLFYSVGIGQISSEVPQNLSASRPQDRQFILSSKKLLLSDSGFYLCAWSVMYRAGTEASPLHFGNGTRLTVT.

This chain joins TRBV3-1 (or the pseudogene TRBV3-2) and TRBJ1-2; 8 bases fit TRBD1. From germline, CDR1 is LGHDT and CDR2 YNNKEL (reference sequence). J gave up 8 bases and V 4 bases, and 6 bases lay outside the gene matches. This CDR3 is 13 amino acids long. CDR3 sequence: CASSPRSGGGYTF. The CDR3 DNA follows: TGTGCCAGCAGCCCTCGATCAGGGGGCGGCTACACCTTC.

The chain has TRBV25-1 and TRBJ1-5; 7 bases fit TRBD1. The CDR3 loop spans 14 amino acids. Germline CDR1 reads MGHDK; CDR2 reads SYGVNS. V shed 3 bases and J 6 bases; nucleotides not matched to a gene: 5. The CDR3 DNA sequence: TGTGCCAGCAGTGATCAAGGGGGCTTTCAGCCCCAGCATTTT. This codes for CASSDQGGFQPQHF.